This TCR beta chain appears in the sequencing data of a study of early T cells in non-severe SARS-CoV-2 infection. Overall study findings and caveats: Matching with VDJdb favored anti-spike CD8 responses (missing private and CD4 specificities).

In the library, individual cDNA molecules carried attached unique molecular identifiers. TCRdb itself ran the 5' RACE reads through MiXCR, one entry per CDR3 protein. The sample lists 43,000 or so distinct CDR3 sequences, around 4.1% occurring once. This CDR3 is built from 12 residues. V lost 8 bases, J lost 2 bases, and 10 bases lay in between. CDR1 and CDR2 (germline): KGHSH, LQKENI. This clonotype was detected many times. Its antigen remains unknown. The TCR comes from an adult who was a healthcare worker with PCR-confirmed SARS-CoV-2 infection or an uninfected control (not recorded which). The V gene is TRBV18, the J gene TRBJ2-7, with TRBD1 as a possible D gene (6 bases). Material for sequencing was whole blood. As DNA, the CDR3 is TGTGCCAGCGGGGACAATCCCTACGAGCAGTACTTC. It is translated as CASGDNPYEQYF.